The present T cell receptor (beta chain) was sequenced within a study of T cell changes during pregnancy in multiple sclerosis. V was clipped by 3 bases and J by 7 bases; unmatched bases: 7. The CDR3 totals 14 residues. Germline-derived CDR1 and CDR2 are SGHTA and FQGNSA. The repertoire was sequenced with immunoSEQ multiplex PCR; TCRdb's copy has only in-frame clones and lacks some. The sample shows some 10,000 clones, around nine tenths of them seen only once. The input for sequencing was CD8+ T cells from peripheral blood mononuclear cells, taken in the first trimester of pregnancy. The source is a female donor in good health, enrolled as a control in a pregnancy study. V and J are TRBV7-2 and TRBJ1-2; 8 bases fit TRBD1. CDR3 DNA: TGTGCCAGCAGCTTCGACAGGGGAAGTCGTGGCTACACCTTC. Translated, it gives CASSFDRGSRGYTF.